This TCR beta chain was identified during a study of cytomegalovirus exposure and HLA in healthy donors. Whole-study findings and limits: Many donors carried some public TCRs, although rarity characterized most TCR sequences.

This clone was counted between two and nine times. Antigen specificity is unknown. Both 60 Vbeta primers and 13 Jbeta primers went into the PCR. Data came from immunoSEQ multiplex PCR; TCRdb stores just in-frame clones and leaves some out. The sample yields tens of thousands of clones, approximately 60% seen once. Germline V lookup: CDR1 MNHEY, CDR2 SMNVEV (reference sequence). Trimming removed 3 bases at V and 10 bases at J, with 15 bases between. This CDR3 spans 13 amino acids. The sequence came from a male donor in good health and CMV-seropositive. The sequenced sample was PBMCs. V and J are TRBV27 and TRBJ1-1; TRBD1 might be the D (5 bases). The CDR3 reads CASSLKGASRAFF. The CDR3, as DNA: TGTGCCAGCAGTTTGAAAGGGGCTAGTAGAGCTTTCTTT.